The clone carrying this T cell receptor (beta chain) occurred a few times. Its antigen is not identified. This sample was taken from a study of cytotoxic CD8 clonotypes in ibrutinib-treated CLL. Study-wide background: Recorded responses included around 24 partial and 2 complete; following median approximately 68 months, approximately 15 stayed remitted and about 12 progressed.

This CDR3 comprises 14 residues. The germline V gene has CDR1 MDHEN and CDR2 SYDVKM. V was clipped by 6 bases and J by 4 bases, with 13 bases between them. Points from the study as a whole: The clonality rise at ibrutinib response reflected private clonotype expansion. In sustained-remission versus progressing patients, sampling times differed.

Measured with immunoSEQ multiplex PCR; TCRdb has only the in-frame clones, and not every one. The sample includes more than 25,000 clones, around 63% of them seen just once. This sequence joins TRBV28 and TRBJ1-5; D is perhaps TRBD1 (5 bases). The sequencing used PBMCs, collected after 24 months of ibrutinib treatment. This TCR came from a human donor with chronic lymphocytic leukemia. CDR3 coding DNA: TGTGCCAGCAGCCTCCGAGGGGTAAATCAGCCCCAGCATTTT. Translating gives CASSLRGVNQPQHF.